This T cell receptor beta chain was identified in a study of T cells expressing NK-cell markers. The CDR3 runs 14 residues. Per germline, CDR1 DFQATT and CDR2 SNEGSKA (reference sequence). TCRdb re-called the 5' RACE reads and gives one entry per CDR3 protein, without DNA. This sample contains 150,000 to 200,000 distinct CDR3 sequences. The chain recombines TRBV20-1 with TRBJ2-3; with no DNA, the TCRdb D assignment of TRBD2 cannot be verified. The sequencing input was blood T cells: a sorted CD56 or NKG2C T cell subset, CD4+ or CD8+ T cells, or bulk PBMC T cells (not recorded which). The origin of this receptor is a woman between 18 and 70 years old in good health. CDR3 residues: CSATAGGTTDTQYF.